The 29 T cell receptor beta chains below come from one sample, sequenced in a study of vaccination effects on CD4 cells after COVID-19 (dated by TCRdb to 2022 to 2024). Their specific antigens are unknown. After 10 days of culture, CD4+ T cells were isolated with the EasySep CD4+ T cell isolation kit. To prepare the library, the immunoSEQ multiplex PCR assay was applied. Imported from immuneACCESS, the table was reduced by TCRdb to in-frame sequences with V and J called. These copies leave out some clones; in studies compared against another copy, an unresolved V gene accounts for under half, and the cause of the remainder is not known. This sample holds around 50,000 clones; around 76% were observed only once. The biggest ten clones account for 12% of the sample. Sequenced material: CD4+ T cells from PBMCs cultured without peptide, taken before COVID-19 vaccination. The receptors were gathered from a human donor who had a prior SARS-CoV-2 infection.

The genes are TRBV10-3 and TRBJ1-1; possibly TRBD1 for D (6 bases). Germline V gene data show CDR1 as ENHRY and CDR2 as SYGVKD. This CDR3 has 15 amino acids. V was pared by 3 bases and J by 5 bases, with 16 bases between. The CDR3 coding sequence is TGTGCCATCAGTGACAGGGGCAACGGACAGACTGAAGCTTTCTTT. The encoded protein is CAISDRGNGQTEAFF.

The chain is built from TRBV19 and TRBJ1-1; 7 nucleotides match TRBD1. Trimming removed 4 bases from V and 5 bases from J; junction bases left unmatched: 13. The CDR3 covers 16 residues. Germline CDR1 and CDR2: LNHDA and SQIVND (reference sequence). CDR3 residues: CASSTTHRGTVTEAFF. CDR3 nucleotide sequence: TGTGCCAGTAGTACCACTCACAGGGGAACTGTTACTGAAGCTTTCTTT.

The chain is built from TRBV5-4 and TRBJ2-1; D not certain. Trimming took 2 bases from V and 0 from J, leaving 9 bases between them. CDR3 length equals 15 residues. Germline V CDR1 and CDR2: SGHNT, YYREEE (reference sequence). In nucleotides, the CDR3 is TGTGCCAGCAGCTTAGCCGTCAGCTCCTACAATGAGCAGTTCTTC. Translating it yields CASSLAVSSYNEQFF. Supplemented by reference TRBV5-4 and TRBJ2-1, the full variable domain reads ETGVTQSPTHLIKTRGQQVTLRCSSQSGHNTVSWYQQALGQGPQFIFQYYREEENGRGNFPPRFSGLQFPNYSSELNVNALELDDSALYLCASSLAVSSYNEQFFGPGTRLTVL.

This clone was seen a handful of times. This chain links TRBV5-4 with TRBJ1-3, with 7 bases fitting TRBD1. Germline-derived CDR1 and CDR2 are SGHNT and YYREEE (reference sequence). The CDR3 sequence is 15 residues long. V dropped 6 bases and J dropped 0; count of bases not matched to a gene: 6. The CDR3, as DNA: TGTGCCAGCAAGCCGACAGGGACCTCTGGAAACACCATATATTTT. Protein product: CASKPTGTSGNTIYF.

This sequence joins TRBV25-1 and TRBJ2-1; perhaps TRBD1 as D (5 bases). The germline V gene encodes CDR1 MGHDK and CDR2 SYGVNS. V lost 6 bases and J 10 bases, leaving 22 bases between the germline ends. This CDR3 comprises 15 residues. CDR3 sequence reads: CASSHSGPGYGEQFF. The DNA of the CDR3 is TGTGCCAGCAGCCACTCAGGCCCAGGGTATGGAGAGCAGTTCTTC.

CDR3 sequence: CATSDPGTGGNQPQHF. CDR3 bases: TGTGCCACCAGTGACCCAGGGACAGGGGGTAATCAGCCCCAGCATTTT. The gene calls are TRBV24-1 and TRBJ1-5, with 11 nucleotides matching TRBD1. The CDR3 length is 16 residues. Unmatched junction bases numbered 5, after V lost 4 bases and J lost 4 bases. CDR1 is KGHDR, CDR2 SFDVKD, per germline.

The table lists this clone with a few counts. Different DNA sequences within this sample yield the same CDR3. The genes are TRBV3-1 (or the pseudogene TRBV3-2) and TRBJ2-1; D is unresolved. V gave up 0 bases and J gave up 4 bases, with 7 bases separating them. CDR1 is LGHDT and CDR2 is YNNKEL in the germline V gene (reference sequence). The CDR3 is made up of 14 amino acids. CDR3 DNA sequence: TGTGCCAGCAGCCAAGATTGGGGATACAATGAGCAGTTCTTC. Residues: CASSQDWGYNEQFF.

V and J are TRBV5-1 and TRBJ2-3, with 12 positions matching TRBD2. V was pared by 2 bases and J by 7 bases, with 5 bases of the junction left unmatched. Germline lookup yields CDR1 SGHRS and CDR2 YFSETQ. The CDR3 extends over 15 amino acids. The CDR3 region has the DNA TGCGCCAGCAGCTTAACTAGCGGGGGGTATAATACGCAGTATTTT. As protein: CASSLTSGGYNTQYF.

This CDR3 is CASSLNRGRLYEQYF. CDR3 bases: TGCGCCAGCAGCTTAAACAGGGGGCGCCTCTACGAGCAGTACTTC. The chain couples TRBV5-1 to TRBJ2-7; 9 nucleotides match TRBD1. The CDR3 extends over 15 amino acids. Germline lookup yields CDR1 SGHRS and CDR2 YFSETQ. V was pared by 2 bases and J by 3 bases, with 6 bases of the junction left unmatched.

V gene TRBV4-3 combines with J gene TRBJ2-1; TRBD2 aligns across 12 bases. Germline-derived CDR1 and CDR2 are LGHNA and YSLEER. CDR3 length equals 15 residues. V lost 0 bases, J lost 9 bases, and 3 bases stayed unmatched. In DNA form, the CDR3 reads TGCGCCAGCAGCCAAGAGCTAGCGGGAGGGCCTGAGCAGTTCTTC. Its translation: CASSQELAGGPEQFF.

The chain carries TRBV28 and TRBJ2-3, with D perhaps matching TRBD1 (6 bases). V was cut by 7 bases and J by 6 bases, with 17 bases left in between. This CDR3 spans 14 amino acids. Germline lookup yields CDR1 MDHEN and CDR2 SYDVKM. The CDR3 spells CASKPGTQEDTQYF. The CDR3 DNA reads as TGTGCCAGCAAACCTGGGACACAGGAGGATACGCAGTATTTT.

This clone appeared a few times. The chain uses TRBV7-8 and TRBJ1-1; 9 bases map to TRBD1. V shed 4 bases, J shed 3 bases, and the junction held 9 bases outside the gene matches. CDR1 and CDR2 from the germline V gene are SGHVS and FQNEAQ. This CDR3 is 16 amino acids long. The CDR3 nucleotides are TGTGCCAGCAGCTCCAGGGGGGACAGGGTTCACACTGAAGCTTTCTTT. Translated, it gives CASSSRGDRVHTEAFF.

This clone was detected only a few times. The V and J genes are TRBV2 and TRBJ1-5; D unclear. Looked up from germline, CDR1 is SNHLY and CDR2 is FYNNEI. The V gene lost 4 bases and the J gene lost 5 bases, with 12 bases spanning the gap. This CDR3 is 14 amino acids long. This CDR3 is CASSGWSVDQPQHF. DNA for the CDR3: TGTGCCAGCAGTGGGTGGTCAGTAGATCAGCCCCAGCATTTT.

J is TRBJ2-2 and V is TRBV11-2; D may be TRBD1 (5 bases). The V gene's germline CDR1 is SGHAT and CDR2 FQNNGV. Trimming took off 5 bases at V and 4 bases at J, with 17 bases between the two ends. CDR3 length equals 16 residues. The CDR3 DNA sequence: TGTGCCAGCAGCCGAAACCCCTCCCAGGGCACCGGGGAGCTGTTTTTT. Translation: CASSRNPSQGTGELFF.

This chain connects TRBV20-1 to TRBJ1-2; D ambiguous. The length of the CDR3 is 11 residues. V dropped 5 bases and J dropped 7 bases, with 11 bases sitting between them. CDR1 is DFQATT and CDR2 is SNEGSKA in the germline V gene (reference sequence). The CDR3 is CSAFGNRGYTF. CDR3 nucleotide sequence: TGCAGTGCTTTCGGAAATCGTGGCTACACCTTC.

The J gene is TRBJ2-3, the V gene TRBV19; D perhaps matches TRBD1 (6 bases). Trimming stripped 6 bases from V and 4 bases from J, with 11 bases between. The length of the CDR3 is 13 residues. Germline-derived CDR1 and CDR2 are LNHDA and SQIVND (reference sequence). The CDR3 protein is CASRPGAADTQYF. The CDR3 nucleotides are TGTGCCAGTAGACCAGGGGCCGCAGATACGCAGTATTTT. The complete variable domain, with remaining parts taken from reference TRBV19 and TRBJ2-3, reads DGGITQSPKYLFRKEGQNVTLSCEQNLNHDAMYWYRQDPGQGLRLIYYSQIVNDFQKGDIAEGYSVSREKKESFPLTVTSAQKNPTAFYLCASRPGAADTQYFGPGTRLTVL.

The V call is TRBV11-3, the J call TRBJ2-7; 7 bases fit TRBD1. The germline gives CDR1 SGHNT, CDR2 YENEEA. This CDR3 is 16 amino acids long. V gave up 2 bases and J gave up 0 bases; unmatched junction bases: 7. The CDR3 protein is CASSLSLGGDSYEQYF. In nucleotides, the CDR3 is TGTGCCAGCAGCTTATCCCTAGGGGGCGACTCCTACGAGCAGTACTTC.

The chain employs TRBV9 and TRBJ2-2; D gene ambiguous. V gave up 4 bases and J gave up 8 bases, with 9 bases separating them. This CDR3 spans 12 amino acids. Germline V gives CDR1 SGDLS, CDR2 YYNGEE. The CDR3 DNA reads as TGTGCCAGCAGCCCCCTATTAGGGGAGCTGTTTTTT. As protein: CASSPLLGELFF.

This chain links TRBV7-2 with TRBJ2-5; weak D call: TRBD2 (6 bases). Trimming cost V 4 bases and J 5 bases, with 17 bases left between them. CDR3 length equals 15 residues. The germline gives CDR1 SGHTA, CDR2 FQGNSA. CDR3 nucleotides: TGTGCCAGCAGCTCCAACCTCGGGAGTGGGGAGACCCAGTACTTC. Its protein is CASSSNLGSGETQYF.

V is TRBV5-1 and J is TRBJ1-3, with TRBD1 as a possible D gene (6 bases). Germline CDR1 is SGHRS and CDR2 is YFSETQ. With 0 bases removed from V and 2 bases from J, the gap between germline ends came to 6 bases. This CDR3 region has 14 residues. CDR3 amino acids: CASSLGTAGNTIYF. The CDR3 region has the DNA TGCGCCAGCAGCTTGGGGACAGCTGGAAACACCATATATTTT.

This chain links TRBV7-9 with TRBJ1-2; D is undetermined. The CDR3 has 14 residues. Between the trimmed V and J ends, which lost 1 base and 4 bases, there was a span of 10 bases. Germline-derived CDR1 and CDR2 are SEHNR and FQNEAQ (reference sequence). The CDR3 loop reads CASSLGGVTYGYTF. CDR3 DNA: TGTGCCAGCAGCTTAGGGGGAGTGACCTATGGCTACACCTTC.

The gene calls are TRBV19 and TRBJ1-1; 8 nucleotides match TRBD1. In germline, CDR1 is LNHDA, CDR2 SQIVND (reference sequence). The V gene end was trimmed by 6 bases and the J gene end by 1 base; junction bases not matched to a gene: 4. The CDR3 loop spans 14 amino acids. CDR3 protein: CASSDRGWNTEAFF. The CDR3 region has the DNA TGTGCCAGTAGCGACAGGGGTTGGAACACTGAAGCTTTCTTT.

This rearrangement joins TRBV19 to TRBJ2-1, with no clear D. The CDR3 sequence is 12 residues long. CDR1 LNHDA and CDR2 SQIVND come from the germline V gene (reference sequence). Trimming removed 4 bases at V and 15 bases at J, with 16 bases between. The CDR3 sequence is CASSSLGRRRFF. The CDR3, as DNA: TGTGCCAGTAGTAGTCTGGGTCGGCGTCGGTTCTTC.

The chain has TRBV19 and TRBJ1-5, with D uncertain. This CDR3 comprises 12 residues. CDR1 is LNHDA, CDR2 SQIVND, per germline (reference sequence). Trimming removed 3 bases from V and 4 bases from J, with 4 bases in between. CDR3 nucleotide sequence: TGTGCCAGTAGTATGGGGAATCAGCCCCAGCATTTT. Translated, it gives CASSMGNQPQHF.

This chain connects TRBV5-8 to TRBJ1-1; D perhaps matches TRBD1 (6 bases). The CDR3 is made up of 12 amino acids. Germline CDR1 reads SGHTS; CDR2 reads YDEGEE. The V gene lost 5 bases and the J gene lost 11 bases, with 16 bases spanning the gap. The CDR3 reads CASRPGGLKAFF. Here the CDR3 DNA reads TGTGCCAGCAGACCCGGGGGCCTCAAGGCTTTCTTT.

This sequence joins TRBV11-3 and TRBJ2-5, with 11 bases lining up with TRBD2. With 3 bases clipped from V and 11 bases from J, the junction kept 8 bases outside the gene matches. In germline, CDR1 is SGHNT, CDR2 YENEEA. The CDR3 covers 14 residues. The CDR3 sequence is CASSLTSGAALQYF. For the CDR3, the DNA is TGTGCCAGCAGCTTGACTAGCGGGGCCGCACTACAGTACTTC.

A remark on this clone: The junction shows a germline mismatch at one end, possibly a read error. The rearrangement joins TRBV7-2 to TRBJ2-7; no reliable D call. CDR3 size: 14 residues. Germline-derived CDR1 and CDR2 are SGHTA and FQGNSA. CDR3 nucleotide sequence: TGTGCCAGCAGCCAATCGAACCTACGAGCAGTACCTCACTTC. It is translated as CASSQSNLRAVPHF. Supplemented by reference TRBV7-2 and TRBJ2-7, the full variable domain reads GAGVSQSPSNKVTEKGKDVELRCDPISGHTALYWYRQSLGQGLEFLIYFQGNSAPDKSGLPSDRFSAERTGGSVSTLTIQRTQQEDSAVYLCASSQSNLRAVPHFGPGTRLTVT.

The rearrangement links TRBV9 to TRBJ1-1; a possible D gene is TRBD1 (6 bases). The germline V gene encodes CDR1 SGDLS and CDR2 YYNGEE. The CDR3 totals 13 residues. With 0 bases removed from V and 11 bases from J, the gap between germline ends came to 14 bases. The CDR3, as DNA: TGTGCCAGCAGCGTAGACGGGGGACAAGTGGCTTTCTTT. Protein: CASSVDGGQVAFF.

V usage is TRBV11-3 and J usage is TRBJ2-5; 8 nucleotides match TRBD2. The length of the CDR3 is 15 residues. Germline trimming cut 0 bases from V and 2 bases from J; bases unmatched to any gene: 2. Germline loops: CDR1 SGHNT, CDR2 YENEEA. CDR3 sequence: CASSLEASGQETQYF. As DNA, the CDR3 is TGTGCCAGCAGCTTAGAGGCTAGCGGGCAAGAGACCCAGTACTTC.